The rows below give T cell receptor beta chains drawn from one sample of a study of blood T cells in healthy people across ages. TCRdb fed the 5' RACE reads into MiXCR, producing one record per CDR3 protein. The sample includes roughly 2 million distinct CDR3 sequences, roughly 50% of them seen just once. The sequenced sample consisted of blood. All receptors derive from a middle-aged woman in good health. Both conserved end residues are part of each CDR3. The D gene is left open where the match is weak. Not all rows give a size; the values are once, few, many and, for expanded clones, a class.

j_gene | v_gene | abundance | d_gene | CDR3nt | CDR3aa
TRBJ1-5 | TRBV15 | - | - | TGTGCCACCAGCAGTTCTGGGCGGCCCCAGCATTTT | CATSSSGRPQHF
TRBJ2-5 | TRBV7-2 | - | - | TGTGCCAGCAGCTTTATAGTACCAGAGACCCAGTACTTC | CASSFIVPETQYF
TRBJ2-7 | TRBV7-2 | - | - | TGTGCCAGCAGCTTAGTCAGGTACTACGAGCAGTACTTC | CASSLVRYYEQYF
TRBJ2-1 | TRBV7-9 | - | TRBD2 | TGTGCCAGCAGCCTGGGACTAGCTGAATACGATGAGCAGTTCTTC | CASSLGLAEYDEQFF
TRBJ1-5 | TRBV19 | - | - | TGTGCCAGTAGTAGGGGACATTCGGGTGCTCAGCCCCAGCATTTT | CASSRGHSGAQPQHF
TRBJ2-3 | TRBV11-2 | - | - | TGTGCCAGCAGCGACTTAAAAGATTGTTGCACAGGTACGCAGTATTTT | CASSDLKDCCTGTQYF
TRBJ1-1 | TRBV12-3/TRBV12-4 | - | - | TGTGCCAGCAGAACCGACAGGTCGGCCACTGAAGCTTTCTTT | CASRTDRSATEAFF
TRBJ2-7 | TRBV12-3/TRBV12-4 | many | - | TGTGCCAGCAGCAATACAGACAGGCTGAGCTACGAGCAGTACTTC | CASSNTDRLSYEQYF
TRBJ1-5 | TRBV20-1 | - | TRBD1 | TGCAGTGCTCTCCCGGGACAGCGCAATCAGCCCCAGCATTTT | CSALPGQRNQPQHF
TRBJ1-4 | TRBV6-2/TRBV6-3 | few | - | TGTGCCAGCGGCCGAACAGGCGCAACTAATGAAAAACTGTTTTTT | CASGRTGATNEKLFF
TRBJ2-3 | TRBV4-3 | few | - | TGCGCCAGCAGCCAAGATCCCGGACTCCCAGATACGCAGTATTTT | CASSQDPGLPDTQYF
TRBJ2-3 | TRBV4-1 | - | TRBD2 | TGCGCCAGCAGCCAGTTCCGGGGGGTACGCACAGATACGCAGTATTTT | CASSQFRGVRTDTQYF
TRBJ2-5 | TRBV20-1 | - | - | TGCAGTGCTAGAATCGCGGCAGTGGGGGCGCAAACCCAGTACTTC | CSARIAAVGAQTQYF
TRBJ2-1 | TRBV5-1 | few | - | TGCGCCAGCAGCCCATACCCCAGGGGTGACGACTACAATGAGCAGTTCTTC | CASSPYPRGDDYNEQFF
TRBJ2-5 | TRBV29-1 | few | - | TGCAGCGTTATGGCGGGGACATGGGAGACCCAGTACTTC | CSVMAGTWETQYF
TRBJ2-1 | TRBV6-6 | - | - | TGTGCCAGCAGTTACTCCCGCGGCCGGACCTCCTACAATGAGCAGTTCTTC | CASSYSRGRTSYNEQFF
TRBJ1-4 | TRBV7-2 | few | TRBD1 | TGTGCCAGCAGCTATTACAGGGGGGAAAATGAAAAACTGTTTTTT | CASSYYRGENEKLFF
TRBJ2-7 | TRBV4-1 | - | - | TGCGCCAGCAGCCAGACGGGACCCCTCTACGAGCGGTACTTC | CASSQTGPLYERYF
TRBJ1-2 | TRBV6-2/TRBV6-3 | - | - | TGTGCCAGCAGTTACGCGAAAGCGTCTAACTATGGCTACACCTTC | CASSYAKASNYGYTF
TRBJ1-4 | TRBV7-9 | - | - | TGTGCCAGCAGCTCCACGGGGGATTCAACTAATGAAAAACTGTTTTTT | CASSSTGDSTNEKLFF
TRBJ2-2 | TRBV25-1 | once | TRBD1 | TGTGCCAGCAGTCCCCCACCGGGACAGGGGAGCACCGGGGAGCTGTTTTTT | CASSPPPGQGSTGELFF
TRBJ1-1 | TRBV12-3/TRBV12-4 | - | - | TGTGCCAGCAGTCCGGGCCCCCTTTCTGCTTTCTTT | CASSPGPLSAFF
TRBJ2-7 | TRBV20-1 | - | TRBD2 | TGCAGTGCTGACGGGACTAGCGGGGCCGAGCAGTACTTC | CSADGTSGAEQYF
TRBJ2-3 | TRBV7-2 | few | - | TGTGCCAGCAGCTTAGTGGGGACGAGAGGACGGACAGATACGCAGTATTTT | CASSLVGTRGRTDTQYF
TRBJ2-6 | TRBV4-3 | - | TRBD1 | TGCGCCAGCAGCCAAGATATGGGACAGCTACTATCTGGGGCCAACGTCCTGACTTTC | CASSQDMGQLLSGANVLTF
TRBJ2-5 | TRBV13 | - | TRBD1 | TGTGCCAGCAGCTGGGGACAGGGATCAGAGACCCAGTACTTC | CASSWGQGSETQYF
TRBJ2-3 | TRBV5-1 | - | TRBD1 | TGCGCCAGCAGCTTGTCCGACAGGGGGGTAGCGAATACGCAGTATTTT | CASSLSDRGVANTQYF
TRBJ1-2 | TRBV4-1 | - | - | TGCGCCAGCAGCCAAGATGTACTCACGGACTATGGCTACACCTTC | CASSQDVLTDYGYTF
TRBJ2-7 | TRBV20-1 | few | - | TGCAGTGCTCATTTCGCAGGGAGCTCCTACGAGCAGTACTTC | CSAHFAGSSYEQYF
TRBJ2-1 | TRBV7-2 | - | - | TGTGCCAGCAGCCCCGACGTCCGGGGATCGGAGTTCTTC | CASSPDVRGSEFF
TRBJ1-2 | TRBV3-1 | - | - | TGTGCCAGCAGCCAAGACGGGGGGATGGGGGGCTACACCTTC | CASSQDGGMGGYTF
TRBJ2-7 | TRBV6-6 | - | TRBD2 | TGTGCCAGCAGTTCCCTGGGCGGGAGCTATCGCGAGCAGTACTTC | CASSSLGGSYREQYF
TRBJ2-7 | TRBV15 | - | - | TGTGCCACCAGCAGAGTGGTTGGTCAGGGTCCCTACGAGCAGTACTTC | CATSRVVGQGPYEQYF
TRBJ2-5 | TRBV4-2 | - | TRBD2 | TGTGCCAGCAGCCAATTTAGCGGGGGGCCCTCGTACCAAGAGACCCAGTACTTC | CASSQFSGGPSYQETQYF
TRBJ1-2 | TRBV4-3 | - | - | TGCGCCAGCAGCCAAGTTCTTAGGGGGTTAGCTAACTATGGCTACACCTTC | CASSQVLRGLANYGYTF
TRBJ2-5 | TRBV7-2 | few | - | TGTGCCAGCAGCTTACGGCCAGGGCAAGAGACCCAGTACTTC | CASSLRPGQETQYF
TRBJ2-1 | TRBV20-1 | - | TRBD2 | TGCAGTGCTCCCGACGGGGGGAGCTACAATTTTGAGCAGTTCTTC | CSAPDGGSYNFEQFF
TRBJ1-5 | TRBV15 | - | TRBD1 | TGTGCCACCAGCACGGACCCAGGGGGAGATCAGCCCCAGCATTTT | CATSTDPGGDQPQHF
TRBJ1-1 | TRBV6-2/TRBV6-3 | - | TRBD1 | TGTGCCAGCAGTTACCGCGTCGGTACAGGGGGTCGAAACACTGAAGCTTTCTTT | CASSYRVGTGGRNTEAFF
TRBJ1-2 | TRBV20-1 | few | - | TGCAGTGCTAGAGATGGGGCGGGGGTTTCCCTACCCATGGGTGGCTACACCTTC | CSARDGAGVSLPMGGYTF
TRBJ2-7 | TRBV20-1 | few | TRBD2 | TGCAGTGCTAGAGTCGCTAGCGGGGGGCGAGCCTACGAGCAGTACTTC | CSARVASGGRAYEQYF
TRBJ2-1 | TRBV7-9 | few | TRBD2 | TGTGCCAGCAGCTTAACTAGCGGGGGGGCCCGTACCTACAATGAGCAGTTCTTC | CASSLTSGGARTYNEQFF
TRBJ2-7 | TRBV7-2 | - | - | TGTGCCAGCAGCTCGGGGGTCGGAAGCTCCTACAATGAGCAGTACTTC | CASSSGVGSSYNEQYF
TRBJ2-1 | TRBV7-2 | - | - | TGTGCCAGCAGCCCTGGGGGGGGCGGCGAGCAGTTCTTC | CASSPGGGGEQFF
TRBJ1-2 | TRBV20-1 | - | - | TGCAGTACAGAGGACGGAAACTATGGCTACACCTTC | CSTEDGNYGYTF
TRBJ1-2 | TRBV6-1 | few | - | TGTGCCAGCAGTGAAGGGGCCTATGGCTACACCTTC | CASSEGAYGYTF
TRBJ2-1 | TRBV20-1 | - | TRBD2 | TGCAGTGCTAGATTGTACCGGCGGGGGGGCCGTAATGAGCAGTTCTTC | CSARLYRRGGRNEQFF
TRBJ2-3 | TRBV29-1 | - | - | TGCAGCGTTGAAGGAGAGGCCCTCGACACAGATACGCAGTATTTT | CSVEGEALDTDTQYF
TRBJ1-2 | TRBV11-2 | few | - | TGTGCCAGCAGCTCCACATCAGGTCGAAAATATGGCTACACCTTC | CASSSTSGRKYGYTF
TRBJ1-6 | TRBV7-8 | - | TRBD1 | TGTGCCAGCAGCTTAGCATTGACAGGGGTTAATTCACCCCTCCACTTT | CASSLALTGVNSPLHF
TRBJ2-6 | TRBV7-9 | - | - | TGTGCCATCACTGTCTCTGGGGCCAACGTCCTGACTTTC | CAITVSGANVLTF
TRBJ2-3 | TRBV4-1 | - | - | TGCGCCAGCAGCACCCGCCCAGATACGCAGTATTTT | CASSTRPDTQYF
TRBJ2-5 | TRBV9 | - | - | TGTGCCAGCAGCGCGCGGGGGCTACAAGAGACCCAGTACTTC | CASSARGLQETQYF
TRBJ1-5 | TRBV27 | - | - | TGTGCCAGCAAACCACCGGGCCCAAATCAGCCCCAGCATTTT | CASKPPGPNQPQHF
TRBJ2-3 | TRBV7-2 | - | - | TGTGCCAGCAGCTTAGGGGGGGAGGATACGCAGTATTTT | CASSLGGEDTQYF